The next 13 T cell receptor beta chains were all read from a single sample in a study of T cell repertoires in cytomegalovirus infection. TCRdb re-derived calls from the reads in MiXCR, one entry per CDR3 protein. The sample consists of hundreds of thousands of distinct CDR3 sequences, 30% to 40% of them appearing once. Sample: PBMCs. All receptors come from a human donor in good health (CMV status not recorded). Some clones in this sample may be carry-over from other donors' samples.

This clonotype has a single count. It may be a read error: a sequence one base away is much more abundant. This rearrangement joins TRBV7-2 to TRBJ2-7; 7 nucleotides agree with TRBD2. With V trimmed by 6 bases and J by 0 bases, 11 bases remained unmatched. The CDR3 is 16 amino acids. CDR1 is SGHTA, CDR2 FQGNSA, per germline. CDR3 residues: CASRPGGSPLSYEQYF. DNA of the CDR3: TGTGCCAGCAGGCCGGGGGGATCCCCCCTCTCCTACGAGCAGTACTTC.

Notes on this clonotype: One junction end disagrees with the germline gene, perhaps due to a read error. The V call is TRBV12-3 or TRBV12-4, the J call TRBJ1-1, with TRBD1 as a possible D gene (5 bases). CDR3 length equals 12 residues. In DNA, the CDR3 is TGTGCCAGCAGTGGGGCTTGGGCTGAATCTTTCTTT. It translates to CASSGAWAESFF.

Turning to this clonotype: The conserved phenylalanine or tryptophan normally closing the CDR3 is absent here, so this likely arose from a read error. The chain links TRBV19 to TRBJ2-7, with D hard to call. This CDR3 has 12 amino acids. Trimming took off 7 bases at V and 7 bases at J, with 14 bases between the two ends. Germline V gives CDR1 LNHDA, CDR2 SQIVND (reference sequence). The DNA of the CDR3 is TGTGCCAGTACCCCTTCGTTGGATGAGCAGTACTTA. Residues: CASTPSLDEQYL.

This clonotype was counted many times. The genes are TRBV7-2 and TRBJ2-3, with 7 bases that match TRBD2. The CDR3 consists of 16 residues. Germline CDR1 SGHTA, CDR2 FQGNSA. V shed 2 bases, J shed 4 bases, and the junction held 9 bases outside the gene matches. DNA for the CDR3: TGTGCCAGCAGCTTATTGCCTAGCGGTAGCGCAGATACGCAGTATTTT. Translated, it gives CASSLLPSGSADTQYF.

The chain is built from TRBV11-2 and TRBJ1-4; weak D call: TRBD1 (5 bases). Trimming removed 5 bases from V and 5 bases from J, with 18 bases in between. Germline CDR1 reads SGHAT; CDR2 reads FQNNGV. This CDR3 region has 16 residues. Here the CDR3 DNA reads TGTGCCAGCAGCCCGCGACAGCCCACATCGAATGAAAAACTGTTTTTT. Protein product: CASSPRQPTSNEKLFF.

This clonotype was observed a few times. This rearrangement joins TRBV6-2 or TRBV6-3 to TRBJ1-4; 11 nucleotides match TRBD1. With V trimmed by 4 bases and J by 5 bases, 3 bases remained unmatched. The CDR3 covers 15 residues. CDR1 is MNHEY and CDR2 is SVGEGT in the germline V gene. The CDR3 DNA follows: TGTGCCAGCAGTTTCGGACAGGGGGCAAATGAAAAACTGTTTTTT. Residues: CASSFGQGANEKLFF.

This clonotype appeared many times. The CDR3 DNA is TGTGCCAGCAGCCCCCCCACAAGCTCCTACGAGCAGTACTTC. It specifies CASSPPTSSYEQYF. The gene calls are TRBV7-8 and TRBJ2-7; D not certain. Per the germline V gene, CDR1 is SGHVS and CDR2 is FQNEAQ. Trimming pared 5 bases from V and 0 bases from J, leaving 11 bases between. CDR3 length: 14 amino acids.

Comments on this clonotype: A much bigger clone sits one base away, suggesting this may be a read error. V is TRBV12-3 or TRBV12-4 and J is TRBJ1-5, with D possibly TRBD1 on 6 matching bases. The CDR3 is 13 amino acids. DNA of the CDR3: TGTGCCAGCAGTTTAGGGGGACATCAGCCCCAGCAGTTT. Protein: CASSLGGHQPQQF.

Many counts were recorded for this clonotype. This chain joins TRBV7-2 and TRBJ2-7; D may be TRBD1 (6 bases). Per the germline V gene, CDR1 is SGHTA and CDR2 is FQGNSA. CDR3 length equals 15 residues. The V gene lost 2 bases and the J gene lost 5 bases, with 16 bases spanning the gap. The CDR3 region is CASSLLAQGLNEQYF. DNA for the CDR3: TGTGCCAGCAGCTTATTAGCTCAGGGGCTCAACGAGCAGTACTTC.

This clonotype came up many times. The chain uses TRBV5-4 and TRBJ2-5, with a tentative D call TRBD2 (6 bases). Germline CDR1 reads SGHNT; CDR2 reads YYREEE (reference sequence). The CDR3 covers 13 residues. V shed 2 bases and J shed 5 bases, with 10 bases lying between them. CDR3 loop: CASSLGGLETQYF. CDR3 in DNA: TGTGCCAGCAGCTTAGGAGGGCTGGAGACCCAGTACTTC. Complete variable domain (other parts from reference TRBV5-4 and TRBJ2-5): ETGVTQSPTHLIKTRGQQVTLRCSSQSGHNTVSWYQQALGQGPQFIFQYYREEENGRGNFPPRFSGLQFPNYSSELNVNALELDDSALYLCASSLGGLETQYFGPGTRLLVL.

V is TRBV5-1 and J is TRBJ1-1; no reliable D call. This CDR3 comprises 14 residues. The V gene's germline CDR1 is SGHRS and CDR2 YFSETQ. Trimming shortened V by 0 bases and J by 1 base, and 7 bases separated the two germline ends. CDR3 in amino acids: CASSLAVANTEAFF. In DNA, the CDR3 is TGCGCCAGCAGCTTGGCGGTGGCGAACACTGAAGCTTTCTTT.

This sequence joins TRBV28 and TRBJ2-5, with 10 positions matching TRBD2. The CDR3 covers 16 residues. Germline CDR1 and CDR2: MDHEN and SYDVKM. Trimming removed 3 bases from V and 4 bases from J; junction bases left unmatched: 8. CDR3 sequence reads: CASSFGLAGVRETQYF. In DNA, the CDR3 is TGTGCCAGCAGTTTCGGGCTAGCGGGGGTTCGAGAGACCCAGTACTTC. Full variable domain (rest looked up from reference TRBV28 and TRBJ2-5): DVKVTQSSRYLVKRTGEKVFLECVQDMDHENMFWYRQDPGLGLRLIYFSYDVKMKEKGDIPEGYSVSREKKERFSLILESASTNQTSMYLCASSFGLAGVRETQYFGPGTRLLVL.

As concerns this clonotype: The CDR3 carries no conserved terminal phenylalanine or tryptophan, so it likely arises from a read error. This chain connects TRBV11-2 to TRBJ2-2, with D perhaps TRBD2 (6 bases). The CDR3 length is 16 residues. Germline assignment: CDR1 SGHAT and CDR2 FQNNGV. V was shortened by 5 bases and J by 0 bases, with 13 bases between the two germline ends. For the CDR3, the DNA is TGTGCCAGCAGCCCTGGGACTTTCGCGAACACCGGGGAGCTGTTTTTG. This encodes CASSPGTFANTGELFL.